What follows are 15 T cell receptor beta chains derived from one specimen sequenced in a study of T cells in Graves' hyperthyroidism and ophthalmopathy. RNA transcripts yielded amplified TCR beta CDR3 regions. The HTBI primer set was used in a first-round RT-PCR of the TCR CDR3. TCRdb reprocessed the multiplex PCR reads with MiXCR, giving one entry per CDR3 protein. The sample consists of more than 300,000 distinct CDR3 sequences, about 18% of them appearing once. Sequencing was carried out using blood. Receptors were obtained from a man younger than 30 with Graves' ophthalmopathy.

This clonotype has ten or more counts. The chain uses TRBV28 and TRBJ2-1, with D unclear. This CDR3 region has 12 residues. The V gene's germline CDR1 is MDHEN and CDR2 SYDVKM. The germline V and J ends were trimmed by 5 bases and 2 bases, with 4 bases remaining between them. The CDR3 loop reads CASSDPYNEQFF. Written as DNA, the CDR3 is TGTGCCAGCAGTGATCCCTACAATGAGCAGTTCTTC.

This clonotype came up a few times. CDR3 protein: CAPRSLSYNEQFF. DNA for the CDR3: TGTGCCCCAAGGAGTCTCTCCTACAATGAGCAGTTCTTC. The rearrangement uses TRBV2 and TRBJ2-1, with no clear D. The CDR3 is 13 amino acids. V was clipped by 11 bases and J by 0 bases, with 11 bases between them. The germline CDR1 and CDR2 sequences are SNHLY and FYNNEI.

The V call is TRBV29-1, the J call TRBJ1-1; D possibly corresponds to TRBD1 (5 bases). The CDR3 length is 12 residues. Trimming took off 4 bases at V and 5 bases at J, with 11 bases between the two ends. The germline V gene has CDR1 SQVTM and CDR2 ANQGSEA. CDR3 DNA sequence: TGCAGCGTTGTACCAGGGCAGACTGAAGCTTTCTTT. Protein sequence: CSVVPGQTEAFF.

Many counts were recorded for this clonotype. The CDR3 spells CASSLGGNTDTQYF. In nucleotides, the CDR3 is TGTGCCAGCAGCTTGGGCGGGAACACAGATACGCAGTATTTT. The J gene is TRBJ2-3, the V gene TRBV5-6, with D possibly being TRBD2 (6 bases). With 0 bases removed from V and 2 bases from J, the gap between germline ends came to 7 bases. CDR3 length equals 14 residues. Germline CDR1 SGHDT, CDR2 YYEEEE.

This chain joins TRBV24-1 and TRBJ1-4, with a tentative D call TRBD1 (6 bases). Germline CDR1 reads KGHDR; CDR2 reads SFDVKD. CDR3 length equals 12 residues. V dropped 12 bases and J dropped 7 bases, with 14 bases sitting between them. The CDR3 loop is CAAGGPGEKLFF. The CDR3 DNA is TGTGCCGCCGGGGGGCCGGGTGAAAAACTGTTTTTT.

This clonotype was picked up a small number of times. V gene TRBV3-1 combines with J gene TRBJ1-2, with D possibly being TRBD1 (6 bases). Trimming removed 10 bases at V and 8 bases at J, with 14 bases between. Germline V lookup: CDR1 LGHDT, CDR2 YNNKEL (reference sequence). This CDR3 contains 11 residues. In DNA, the CDR3 is TGTGCCACCCAGGGGACCGAGGGCTACACCTTC. This translates into CATQGTEGYTF.

This clonotype was seen repeatedly, ten times or more. The chain links TRBV29-1 to TRBJ1-1; perhaps TRBD1 as D (5 bases). CDR3 length: 13 residues. V was cut by 6 bases and J by 2 bases, with 13 bases left in between. The V gene's germline CDR1 is SQVTM and CDR2 ANQGSEA. DNA of the CDR3: TGCAGCGTCGCGGGACGGACAAACACTGAAGCTTTCTTT. Its translation is CSVAGRTNTEAFF.

The V gene is TRBV5-1, the J gene TRBJ1-4, with D perhaps TRBD1 (5 bases). V was shortened by 3 bases and J by 7 bases, with 16 bases between the two germline ends. Germline-derived CDR1 and CDR2 are SGHRS and YFSETQ. The CDR3 length is 15 residues. CDR3 loop: CASSSQGPGTEKLFF. CDR3 nucleotide sequence: TGCGCCAGCAGCTCCCAGGGACCCGGGACTGAAAAACTGTTTTTT. The full variable domain, rest sourced from reference TRBV5-1 and TRBJ1-4, is KAGVTQTPRYLIKTRGQQVTLSCSPISGHRSVSWYQQTPGQGLQFLFEYFSETQRNKGNFPGRFSGRQFSNSRSEMNVSTLELGDSALYLCASSSQGPGTEKLFFGSGTQLSVL.

This clonotype was observed at least ten times. V usage is TRBV28 and J usage is TRBJ2-3; D perhaps matches TRBD2 (6 bases). The CDR3 runs 16 residues. Germline V gives CDR1 MDHEN, CDR2 SYDVKM. V lost 1 base and J 1 base, leaving 12 bases between the germline ends. CDR3 amino acids: CASSLFPPGGTDTQYF. Here the CDR3 DNA reads TGTGCCAGCAGTTTATTCCCTCCGGGAGGCACAGATACGCAGTATTTT.

This clonotype has just a few counts. The rearrangement joins TRBV29-1 to TRBJ2-3, with 8 bases lining up with TRBD1. The CDR3 is 14 amino acids. Per germline, CDR1 SQVTM and CDR2 ANQGSEA. The junction had 8 bases not matched to a gene; V was cut back by 3 bases and J by 6 bases. CDR3 sequence (DNA): TGCAGCGTTGATGGGCAGGGGGCTTGGGATACGCAGTATTTT. Its protein is CSVDGQGAWDTQYF.

This clonotype was found many times. The chain employs TRBV6-2 or TRBV6-3 and TRBJ1-5; D unresolved. There are 12 residues in the CDR3. Germline V CDR1 and CDR2: MNHEY, SVGEGT. V lost 8 bases, J lost 2 bases, and 7 bases lay in between. The CDR3 loop reads CASREGNQPQHF. CDR3 coding DNA: TGTGCCAGCCGGGAGGGCAATCAGCCCCAGCATTTT.

This clonotype was recorded at least ten times. V gene TRBV5-1 combines with J gene TRBJ1-1; D call uncertain. From germline, CDR1 is SGHRS and CDR2 YFSETQ. Trimming stripped 4 bases from V and 0 bases from J, with 10 bases between. CDR3 length: 14 amino acids. The CDR3 here is CASSVRYMNTEAFF. The CDR3 DNA is TGCGCCAGCAGCGTACGATACATGAACACTGAAGCTTTCTTT.

Of note for this clonotype: This may be a read error: a much more frequent sequence differs by one nucleotide. CDR3 amino acids: CASSHDTFSDTQYF. CDR3 sequence (DNA): TGTGCCAGCAGCCACGATACCTTCTCAGATACGCAGTATTTT. The chain links TRBV6-1 to TRBJ2-3; no firm D call. The CDR3 is 14 residues long. Trimming removed 6 bases from V and 4 bases from J, with 14 bases in between. CDR1 and CDR2 (germline): MNHNS, SASEGT.

The sample holds many counts of this clonotype. This chain uses TRBV7-8 with TRBJ2-1; 7 positions agree with TRBD2. The V gene's germline CDR1 is SGHVS and CDR2 FQNEAQ. With 1 base clipped from V and 5 bases from J, the junction kept 2 bases outside the gene matches. The CDR3 consists of 14 residues. The CDR3 loop reads CASSLGTSHNEQFF. The CDR3 DNA reads as TGTGCCAGCAGCTTAGGGACTAGTCACAATGAGCAGTTCTTC.

This clonotype was recorded at least ten times. V is TRBV6-2 or TRBV6-3 and J is TRBJ2-2; the D gene is possibly TRBD2 (6 bases). Germline values: CDR1 MNHEY, CDR2 SVGEGT. This CDR3 has 18 residues. Trimming took 2 bases from V and 3 from J, leaving 19 bases between them. DNA for the CDR3: TGTGCCAGCAGTTACGGAGGGATAGTCCGGGGTTACACCGGGGAGCTGTTTTTT. This gives the protein CASSYGGIVRGYTGELFF.